The 6 T cell receptor beta chains in this list originate from one sample, sequenced in a study of blood T cell repertoires in COVID-19. Method: immunoSEQ multiplex PCR; TCRdb's copy keeps in-frame clones and lacks some. The sample includes about 48,000 clones, about 88% seen only once; the top ten take approximately 3.1%. The sequenced material came from PBMCs or T cells enriched from blood (not recorded which). Source of these receptors: a woman aged 50 to 60 who had recovered from COVID-19.

This clone has just a few counts. The V gene is TRBV10-3, the J gene TRBJ1-6, with 7 bases identical to TRBD1. The V segment lost 6 bases and the J segment 7 bases; nucleotides outside the gene matches: 6. This CDR3 has 14 residues. In germline, CDR1 is ENHRY, CDR2 SYGVKD. The CDR3: CAISPTGTNSPLHF. The DNA for the CDR3 is TGTGCCATCAGCCCGACAGGGACCAATTCACCCCTCCACTTT.

This clone has only a few counts. This chain connects TRBV15 to TRBJ2-5; D may be TRBD2 (6 bases). The CDR3 loop spans 15 amino acids. V was trimmed by 1 base and J by 10 bases, leaving 19 bases between them. From germline, CDR1 is LNHNV and CDR2 YYDKDF (reference sequence). The CDR3 loop is CATSRAGTGGRGQYF. The CDR3 bases are TGTGCCACCAGCAGAGCCGGGACCGGGGGACGCGGCCAGTACTTC.

V gene TRBV5-1 combines with J gene TRBJ2-2, with D possibly TRBD2 on 7 matching bases. With 3 bases removed from V and 4 bases from J, the gap between germline ends came to 19 bases. This CDR3 has 17 amino acids. Germline CDR1 reads SGHRS; CDR2 reads YFSETQ. The chain's CDR3 is CASSSGLGGPATGELFF. The DNA for the CDR3 is TGCGCCAGCAGCTCGGGTCTCGGGGGGCCTGCCACCGGGGAGCTGTTTTTT.

This clone was seen just once. V and J are TRBV9 and TRBJ1-1; maybe TRBD1 (5 bases). Deletions cut 1 base from V and 5 bases from J, with 9 bases between. CDR1 is SGDLS and CDR2 is YYNGEE in the germline V gene. The CDR3 is 13 amino acids. The CDR3 DNA is TGTGCCAGCAGCGTACTGACAGATACTGAAGCTTTCTTT. It yields the protein CASSVLTDTEAFF.

The chain uses TRBV9 and TRBJ1-2, with 7 bases matching TRBD1. Trimming took 4 bases from V and 8 from J; bases not matched to a gene: 14. The CDR3 is 15 amino acids. The germline CDR1 and CDR2 sequences are SGDLS and YYNGEE. CDR3 in amino acids: CASSPQTGRSGGYTF. The CDR3, as DNA: TGTGCCAGCAGCCCCCAGACAGGGAGGTCAGGCGGCTACACCTTC.

V is TRBV25-1 and J is TRBJ1-4; D remains unclear. This CDR3 has 15 amino acids. CDR1 and CDR2 from the germline V gene are MGHDK and SYGVNS. Trimming took off 8 bases at V and 0 bases at J, with 13 bases between the two ends. CDR3 DNA sequence: TGTGCCAGCCGTCCTAATCTGGCAACTAATGAAAAACTGTTTTTT. This codes for CASRPNLATNEKLFF.